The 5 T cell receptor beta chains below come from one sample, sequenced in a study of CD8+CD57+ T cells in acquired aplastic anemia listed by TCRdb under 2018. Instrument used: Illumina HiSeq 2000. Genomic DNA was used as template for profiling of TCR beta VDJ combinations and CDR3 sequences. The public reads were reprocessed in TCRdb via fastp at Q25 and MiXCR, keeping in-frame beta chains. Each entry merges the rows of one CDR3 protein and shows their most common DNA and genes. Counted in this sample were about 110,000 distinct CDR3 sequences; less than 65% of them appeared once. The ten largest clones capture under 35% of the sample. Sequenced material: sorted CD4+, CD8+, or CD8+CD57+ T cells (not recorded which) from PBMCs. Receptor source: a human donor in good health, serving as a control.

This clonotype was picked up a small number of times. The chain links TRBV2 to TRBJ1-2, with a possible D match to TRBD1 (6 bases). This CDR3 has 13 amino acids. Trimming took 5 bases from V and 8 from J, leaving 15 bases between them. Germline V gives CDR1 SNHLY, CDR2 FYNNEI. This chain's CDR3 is CASSQDSVGGYTF. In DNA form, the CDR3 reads TGTGCCAGCAGTCAGGACAGTGTGGGAGGCTACACCTTC.

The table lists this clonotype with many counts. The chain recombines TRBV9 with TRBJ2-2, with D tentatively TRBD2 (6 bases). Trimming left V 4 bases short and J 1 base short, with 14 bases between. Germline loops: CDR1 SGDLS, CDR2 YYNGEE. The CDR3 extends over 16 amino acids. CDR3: CASSTLGGQNTGELFF. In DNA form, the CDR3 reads TGTGCCAGCAGCACTCTGGGAGGACAGAACACCGGGGAGCTGTTTTTT.

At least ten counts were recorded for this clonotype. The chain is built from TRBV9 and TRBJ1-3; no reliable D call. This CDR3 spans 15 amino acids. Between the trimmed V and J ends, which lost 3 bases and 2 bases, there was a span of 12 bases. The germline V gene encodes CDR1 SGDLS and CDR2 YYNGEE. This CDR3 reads CASSGSGVAGNTIYF. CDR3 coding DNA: TGTGCCAGCAGCGGTTCCGGGGTGGCTGGAAACACCATATATTTT.

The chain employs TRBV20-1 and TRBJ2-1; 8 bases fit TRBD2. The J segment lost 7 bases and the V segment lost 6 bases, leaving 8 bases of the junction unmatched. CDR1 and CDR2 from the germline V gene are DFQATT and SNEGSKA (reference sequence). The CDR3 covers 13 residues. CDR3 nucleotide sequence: TGCAGTGCATCGCTGCGCGGGGGGAATGAGCAGTTCTTC. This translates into CSASLRGGNEQFF.

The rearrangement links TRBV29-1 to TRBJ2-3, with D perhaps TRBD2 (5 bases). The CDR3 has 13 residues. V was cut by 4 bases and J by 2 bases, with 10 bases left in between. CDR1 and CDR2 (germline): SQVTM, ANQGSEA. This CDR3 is CSVAEDFTDTQYF. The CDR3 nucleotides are TGCAGCGTTGCAGAGGACTTCACAGATACGCAGTATTTT.